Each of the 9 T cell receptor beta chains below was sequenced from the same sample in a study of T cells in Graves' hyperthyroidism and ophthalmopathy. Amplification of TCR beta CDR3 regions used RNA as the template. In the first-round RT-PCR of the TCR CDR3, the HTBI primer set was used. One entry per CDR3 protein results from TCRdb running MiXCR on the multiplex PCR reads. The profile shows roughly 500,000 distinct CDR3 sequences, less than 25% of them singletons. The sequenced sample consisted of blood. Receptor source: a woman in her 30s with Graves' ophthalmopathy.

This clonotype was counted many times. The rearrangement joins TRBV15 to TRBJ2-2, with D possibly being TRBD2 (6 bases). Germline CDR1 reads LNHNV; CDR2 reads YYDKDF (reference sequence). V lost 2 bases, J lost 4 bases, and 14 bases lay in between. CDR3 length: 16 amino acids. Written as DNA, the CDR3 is TGTGCCACCAGCAGACCTAGACTAGACGGCACCGGGGAGCTGTTTTTT. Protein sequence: CATSRPRLDGTGELFF.

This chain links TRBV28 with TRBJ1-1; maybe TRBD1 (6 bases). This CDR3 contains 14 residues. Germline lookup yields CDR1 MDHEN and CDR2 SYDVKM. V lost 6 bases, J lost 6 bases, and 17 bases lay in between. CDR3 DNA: TGTGCCAGCAGCGGACAGTCGGGGGTCGCTGAAGCTTTCTTT. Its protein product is CASSGQSGVAEAFF.

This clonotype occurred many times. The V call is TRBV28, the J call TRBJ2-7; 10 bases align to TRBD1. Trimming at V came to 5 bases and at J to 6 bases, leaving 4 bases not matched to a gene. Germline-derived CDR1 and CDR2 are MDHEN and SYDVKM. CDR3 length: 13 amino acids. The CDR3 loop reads CASSRDRGTEQYF. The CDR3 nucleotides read TGTGCCAGCAGTCGGGACAGGGGAACCGAGCAGTACTTC.

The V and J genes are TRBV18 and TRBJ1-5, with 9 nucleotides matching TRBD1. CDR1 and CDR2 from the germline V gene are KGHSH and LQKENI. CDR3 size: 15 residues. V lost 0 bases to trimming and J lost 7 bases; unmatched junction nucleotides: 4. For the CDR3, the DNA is TGTGCCAGCTCACCACCGGACAGGGGTGGACAGCCCCAGCATTTT. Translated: CASSPPDRGGQPQHF.

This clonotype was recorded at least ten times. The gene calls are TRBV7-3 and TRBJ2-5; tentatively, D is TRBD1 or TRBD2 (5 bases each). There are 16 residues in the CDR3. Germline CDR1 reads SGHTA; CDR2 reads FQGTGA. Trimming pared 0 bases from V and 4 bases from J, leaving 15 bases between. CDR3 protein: CASSLTGAGGPETQYF. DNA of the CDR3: TGTGCCAGCAGCTTAACAGGGGCCGGAGGTCCAGAGACCCAGTACTTC. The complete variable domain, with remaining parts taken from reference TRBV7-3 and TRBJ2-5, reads GAGVSQTPSNKVTEKGKYVELRCDPISGHTALYWYRQSLGQGPEFLIYFQGTGAADDSGLPNDRFFAVRPEGSVSTLKIQRTERGDSAVYLCASSLTGAGGPETQYFGPGTRLLVL.

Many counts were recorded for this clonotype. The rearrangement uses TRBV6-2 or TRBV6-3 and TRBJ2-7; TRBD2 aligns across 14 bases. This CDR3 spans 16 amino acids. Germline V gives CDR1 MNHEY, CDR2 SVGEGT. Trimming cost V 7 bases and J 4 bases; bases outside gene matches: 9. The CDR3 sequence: CASTDAGTSGGYEQYF. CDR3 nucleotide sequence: TGTGCCAGCACCGACGCCGGGACTAGCGGGGGATACGAGCAGTACTTC.

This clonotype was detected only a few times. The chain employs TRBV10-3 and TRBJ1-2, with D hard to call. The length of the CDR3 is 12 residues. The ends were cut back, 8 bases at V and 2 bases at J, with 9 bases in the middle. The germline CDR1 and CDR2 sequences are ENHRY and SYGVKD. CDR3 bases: TGTGCCATCTCGTACGAGAACTATGGCTACACCTTC. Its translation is CAISYENYGYTF.

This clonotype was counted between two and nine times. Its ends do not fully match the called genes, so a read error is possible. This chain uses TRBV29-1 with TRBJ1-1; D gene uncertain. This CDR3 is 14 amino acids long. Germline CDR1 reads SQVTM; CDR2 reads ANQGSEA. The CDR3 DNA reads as TGCAGCGTCGTCCAACTGGCCAGCGGCGCTGAAGCTTGCTTT. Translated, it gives CSVVQLASGAEACF.

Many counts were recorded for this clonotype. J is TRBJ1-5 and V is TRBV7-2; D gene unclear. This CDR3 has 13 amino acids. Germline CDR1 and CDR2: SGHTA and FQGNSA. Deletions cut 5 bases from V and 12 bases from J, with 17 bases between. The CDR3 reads CASSGQNGLHQHF. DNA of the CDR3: TGTGCCAGCAGCGGGCAGAACGGCTTACACCAGCATTTT.